These 24 T cell receptor beta chains were all obtained from the same sample, sequenced in a study of tumor T cells in aggressive B-cell lymphoma. Assay: immunoSEQ multiplex PCR; the TCRdb copy retains only in-frame clones and omits some. The sample gives fewer than 7,000 clones, 70% to 75% of which show up once; approximately 8% is in the top ten. What was sequenced was tumor tissue. These receptors originate from an adult with diffuse large B cell lymphoma.

This sequence joins TRBV6-5 and TRBJ2-7; tentatively, D is TRBD2 (5 bases). Per the germline V gene, CDR1 is MNHEY and CDR2 is SVGAGI. Trimming shortened V by 0 bases and J by 0 bases, and 6 bases separated the two germline ends. This CDR3 spans 14 amino acids. Here the CDR3 reads CASSYSGSSYEQYF. DNA for the CDR3: TGTGCCAGCAGTTACTCAGGGAGCTCCTACGAGCAGTACTTC.

V gene TRBV19 combines with J gene TRBJ2-1; D is perhaps TRBD1 (6 bases). V was pared by 11 bases and J by 3 bases, with 14 bases between. CDR1 and CDR2 from the germline V gene are LNHDA and SQIVND (reference sequence). There are 13 residues in the CDR3. Written as DNA, the CDR3 is TGTGCCTCAAACGACAGGAACTACAATGAGCAGTTCTTC. Translating it yields CASNDRNYNEQFF.

This chain uses TRBV7-2 with TRBJ2-7; TRBD1 matches at 8 bases. This CDR3 is 15 amino acids long. CDR1 is SGHTA and CDR2 is FQGNSA in the germline V gene. With V trimmed by 3 bases and J by 6 bases, 10 bases remained unmatched. This CDR3 reads CASSFLTGVSLEQYF. The CDR3 DNA reads as TGTGCCAGCAGCTTCCTGACAGGGGTTAGTCTCGAGCAGTACTTC.

The chain recombines TRBV7-9 with TRBJ1-1; D is ambiguous. V lost 8 bases to trimming and J lost 0 bases, with 10 bases between them. Germline CDR1 is SEHNR and CDR2 is FQNEAQ (reference sequence). This CDR3 region has 13 residues. CDR3 in DNA: TGTGCCAGCGGCCGGGAGATGAACACTGAAGCTTTCTTT. This gives the protein CASGREMNTEAFF.

The chain employs TRBV7-9 and TRBJ2-4, with D possibly being TRBD2 (6 bases). This CDR3 has 16 residues. The germline V and J ends were trimmed by 2 bases and 0 bases, with 11 bases remaining between them. Germline assignment: CDR1 SEHNR and CDR2 FQNEAQ (reference sequence). The CDR3 loop reads CASSLMEGIAKNIQYF. The DNA of the CDR3 is TGTGCCAGCAGCTTAATGGAGGGTATAGCCAAAAACATTCAGTACTTC. Supplemented by reference TRBV7-9 and TRBJ2-4, the full variable domain reads DTGVSQNPRHKITKRGQNVTFRCDPISEHNRLYWYRQTLGQGPEFLTYFQNEAQLEKSRLLSDRFSAERPKGSFSTLEIQRTEQGDSAMYLCASSLMEGIAKNIQYFGAGTRLSVL.

The genes are TRBV28 and TRBJ2-1; 12 positions match TRBD2. Trimming at V came to 5 bases and at J to 10 bases, leaving 15 bases not matched to a gene. This CDR3 region has 17 residues. Germline V gives CDR1 MDHEN, CDR2 SYDVKM. The CDR3 sequence: CASSTQRTSGKSSEQFF. In DNA form, the CDR3 reads TGTGCCAGCAGTACCCAACGGACTAGCGGGAAGTCCAGCGAGCAGTTCTTC.

This chain links TRBV29-1 with TRBJ2-3; D is uncertain. Between the trimmed V and J ends, which lost 3 bases and 2 bases, there was a span of 12 bases. Germline values: CDR1 SQVTM, CDR2 ANQGSEA. The CDR3 has 14 amino acids. The CDR3 reads CSVDGTAYTDTQYF. DNA for the CDR3: TGCAGCGTTGATGGAACAGCCTACACAGATACGCAGTATTTT.

This clone appeared a single time. This chain's CDR3 is CASSSSTGIPDQPQHF. DNA for the CDR3: TGTGCCAGCAGCTCTAGTACAGGGATCCCAGATCAGCCCCAGCATTTT. The V gene is TRBV5-6, the J gene TRBJ1-5; D perhaps matches TRBD1 (6 bases). The CDR3 has 16 residues. The ends were cut back, 3 bases at V and 5 bases at J, with 18 bases in the middle. The germline V gene has CDR1 SGHDT and CDR2 YYEEEE.

The rearrangement joins TRBV4-1 to TRBJ1-1, with D perhaps TRBD1 (6 bases). The CDR3 loop spans 14 amino acids. The germline V gene encodes CDR1 MGHRA and CDR2 YSYEKL. Between the trimmed V and J ends, which lost 5 bases and 6 bases, there was a span of 16 bases. CDR3 DNA sequence: TGCGCCAGCAGCGCTCGACAGGAGAGGGCTGAAGCTTTCTTT. Translation gives CASSARQERAEAFF.

This clone was recorded a few times. V and J are TRBV19 and TRBJ2-1; 7 bases agree with TRBD2. The ends lost 8 bases at V and 7 bases at J; junction bases unmatched: 20. In germline, CDR1 is LNHDA, CDR2 SQIVND (reference sequence). The CDR3 has 17 residues. The CDR3 DNA reads TGTGCCAGTGAGCGGGGACTCCGGGACGGACGACGTAATGAGCAGTTCTTC. It translates to CASERGLRDGRRNEQFF.

The rearrangement joins TRBV5-8 to TRBJ1-2, with 7 bases lining up with TRBD1. The CDR3 is made up of 14 amino acids. Looked up from germline, CDR1 is SGHTS and CDR2 is YDEGEE. Trimming took 4 bases from V and 3 from J; bases not matched to a gene: 6. The DNA of the CDR3 is TGTGCCAGCAGCCCGGACAGGAATTACTATGGCTACACCTTC. Protein sequence: CASSPDRNYYGYTF.

This clone has more than one count but fewer than ten. This rearrangement joins TRBV7-3 to TRBJ2-1, with TRBD2 matching 7 bases. Germline assignment: CDR1 SGHTA and CDR2 FQGTGA. The length of the CDR3 is 17 residues. The ends lost 1 base at V and 6 bases at J; junction bases unmatched: 12. CDR3 sequence reads: CASSLINGGGPGNEQFF. CDR3 sequence (DNA): TGTGCCAGCAGCTTAATTAATGGGGGAGGGCCGGGCAATGAGCAGTTCTTC.

The genes are TRBV10-3 and TRBJ2-5, with D tentatively TRBD1 (5 bases). CDR1 is ENHRY, CDR2 SYGVKD, per germline. V lost 4 bases and J 3 bases, leaving 15 bases between the germline ends. The CDR3 spans 15 residues. The CDR3 reads CAISADRQGEETQYF. The DNA for the CDR3 is TGTGCCATCAGTGCCGACCGGCAAGGGGAAGAGACCCAGTACTTC.

The J gene is TRBJ2-1, the V gene TRBV6-5; 11 bases fit TRBD1. Germline V gives CDR1 MNHEY, CDR2 SVGAGI. This CDR3 is built from 13 residues. The V gene end was trimmed by 6 bases and the J gene end by 8 bases; junction bases not matched to a gene: 3. Here the CDR3 reads CASRGTGGDEQFF. In DNA form, the CDR3 reads TGTGCCAGCAGGGGGACAGGGGGGGATGAGCAGTTCTTC.

This clone was detected once. The chain links TRBV4-3 to TRBJ1-1; D possibly corresponds to TRBD1 (6 bases). The CDR3 totals 13 residues. V lost 5 bases and J lost 1, with 8 bases in between. CDR1 is LGHNA and CDR2 is YSLEER in the germline V gene. CDR3 nucleotide sequence: TGCGCCAGCAGCTGGACAGCGAACACTGAAGCTTTCTTT. This gives the protein CASSWTANTEAFF.

Comments on this clone: The sample has other DNA sequences that encode this CDR3 too. This sequence joins TRBV6-5 and TRBJ1-5; a weak D match, TRBD1 (5 bases). CDR1 MNHEY and CDR2 SVGAGI come from the germline V gene. This CDR3 region has 14 residues. Trimming shortened V by 6 bases and J by 1 base, and 10 bases separated the two germline ends. CDR3 sequence: CASSRGDSNQPQHF. Written as DNA, the CDR3 is TGTGCCAGCAGCCGCGGGGACAGCAATCAGCCCCAGCATTTT.

The chain employs TRBV19 and TRBJ2-3, with TRBD2 matching over 7 bases. The CDR3 contains 15 residues. With 5 bases clipped from V and 5 bases from J, the junction kept 10 bases outside the gene matches. Germline CDR1 is LNHDA and CDR2 is SQIVND (reference sequence). This CDR3 reads CASSHRTRSGDTQYF. CDR3 bases: TGTGCCAGTAGTCACCGGACTAGAAGTGGAGATACGCAGTATTTT.

The J gene is TRBJ1-1, the V gene TRBV7-6, with 7 bases lining up with TRBD1. Trimming at V came to 7 bases and at J to 4 bases, leaving 6 bases not matched to a gene. The CDR3 spans 13 residues. Looked up from germline, CDR1 is SGHVS and CDR2 is FNYEAQ. In DNA, the CDR3 is TGTGCCAGCACGGACAGGCGGGGCACTGAAGCTTTCTTT. Its translation: CASTDRRGTEAFF.

The table lists this clone with a count of one. The junction does not match germline at one end; this may be a read error. The chain uses TRBV7-7 and TRBJ2-1, with 9 bases matching TRBD2. Per germline, CDR1 SSHAT and CDR2 FNYEAQ (reference sequence). The CDR3 spans 16 residues. The DNA of the CDR3 is TGTGCTAGCAGCAAGACTAGCGGAAAAGACTACAATGAGCAGTTCTTC. It is translated as CASSKTSGKDYNEQFF.

The chain has TRBV18 and TRBJ2-7; the D is unclear. Between the trimmed V and J ends, which lost 2 bases and 5 bases, there was a span of 10 bases. The V gene's germline CDR1 is KGHSH and CDR2 LQKENI. The CDR3 runs 13 residues. The DNA of the CDR3 is TGTGCCAGCTCACCAACCAGGAACGACGAGCAGTACTTC. This translates into CASSPTRNDEQYF.

Only one count was recorded for this clone. The V gene is TRBV7-2, the J gene TRBJ1-3, with no clear D. The length of the CDR3 is 14 residues. The V end lost 5 bases, the J end lost 0 bases, and 8 bases lay between the germline ends. Germline loops: CDR1 SGHTA, CDR2 FQGNSA. The CDR3 bases are TGTGCCAGCAGCCTCACGAGCTCTGGAAACACCATATATTTT. Amino acid sequence: CASSLTSSGNTIYF.

The rearrangement uses TRBV5-1 and TRBJ2-4, with 7 bases identical to TRBD2. Trimming cost V 7 bases and J 6 bases; bases outside gene matches: 10. Germline values: CDR1 SGHRS, CDR2 YFSETQ. The CDR3 runs 14 residues. CDR3 sequence: CASAPTSALNIQYF. CDR3 nucleotides: TGCGCCAGCGCCCCAACTAGCGCCCTAAACATTCAGTACTTC. Variable domain in full (rest from reference TRBV5-1 and TRBJ2-4): KAGVTQTPRYLIKTRGQQVTLSCSPISGHRSVSWYQQTPGQGLQFLFEYFSETQRNKGNFPGRFSGRQFSNSRSEMNVSTLELGDSALYLCASAPTSALNIQYFGAGTRLSVL.

The J gene is TRBJ2-5, the V gene TRBV4-1; a possible D gene is TRBD2 (6 bases). CDR1 and CDR2 (germline): MGHRA, YSYEKL. This CDR3 spans 16 amino acids. V lost 3 bases to trimming and J lost 1 base, with 15 bases between them. CDR3 nucleotide sequence: TGCGCCAGCAGCCAGGGTAATAGCGGAACCCAAGAGACCCAGTACTTC. Amino acid sequence: CASSQGNSGTQETQYF.

The chain employs TRBV6-6 and TRBJ2-5; 9 bases match TRBD2. After removal of 4 bases from V and 2 bases from J, the junction contained 2 bases not matched to a gene. Looked up from germline, CDR1 is MNHNY and CDR2 is SVGAGI (reference sequence). The CDR3 spans 14 residues. The CDR3 region is CASSSSGIQETQYF. CDR3 DNA: TGTGCCAGCAGTTCTAGCGGGATACAAGAGACCCAGTACTTC.